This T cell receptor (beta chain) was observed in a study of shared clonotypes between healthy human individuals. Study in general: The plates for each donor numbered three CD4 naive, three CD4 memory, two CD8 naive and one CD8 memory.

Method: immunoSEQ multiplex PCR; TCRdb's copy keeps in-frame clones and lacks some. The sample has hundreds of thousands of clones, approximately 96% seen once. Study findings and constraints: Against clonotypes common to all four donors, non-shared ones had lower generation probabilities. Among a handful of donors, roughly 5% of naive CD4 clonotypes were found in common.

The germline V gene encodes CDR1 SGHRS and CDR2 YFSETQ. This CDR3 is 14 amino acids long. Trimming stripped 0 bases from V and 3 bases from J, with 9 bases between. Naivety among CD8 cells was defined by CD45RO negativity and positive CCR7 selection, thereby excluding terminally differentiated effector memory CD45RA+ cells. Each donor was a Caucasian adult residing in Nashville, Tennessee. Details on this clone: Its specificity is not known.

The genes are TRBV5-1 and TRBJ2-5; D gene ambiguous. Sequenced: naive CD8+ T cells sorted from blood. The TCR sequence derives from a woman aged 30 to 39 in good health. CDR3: CASSLAMAEETQYF. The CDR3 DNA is TGCGCCAGCAGCTTGGCTATGGCAGAAGAGACCCAGTACTTC.